The 13 T cell receptor beta chains listed next were all sequenced from one sample in a study of shared clonotypes between healthy human individuals. TCRdb's copy holds only in-frame clones and misses some; the assay was immunoSEQ multiplex PCR. In the table there are about 2.3 million clones, over 90% of which are singletons. Input material: naive CD4+ T cells from PBMCs. The sample's subset: CD45RA+ positively selected. All receptors derive from a man between 18 and 29 years old in good health. Some clones in this sample may be carry-over from other donors' samples.

V usage is TRBV7-9 and J usage is TRBJ2-3, with 9 bases matching TRBD1. Germline V gene lookup returns CDR1 SEHNR and CDR2 FQNEAQ (reference sequence). This CDR3 is 17 amino acids long. The trim removed 5 bases at V and 0 bases at J, leaving 9 bases unmatched. CDR3 residues: CASSLRQGETSTDTQYF. The CDR3 DNA is TGTGCCAGCAGCCTCCGACAGGGGGAAACTAGCACAGATACGCAGTATTTT.

The chain is built from TRBV30 and TRBJ1-1; D perhaps matches TRBD1 (6 bases). CDR1 is GTSNPN and CDR2 is SVGIG in the germline V gene (reference sequence). Trimming left V 5 bases short and J 9 bases short, with 19 bases between. CDR3 length: 13 amino acids. The CDR3 is CAWGGTKSRKAFF. CDR3 bases: TGTGCCTGGGGAGGGACAAAAAGCCGGAAAGCTTTCTTT.

The chain couples TRBV28 to TRBJ2-2; 8 nucleotides match TRBD1. Trimming removed 10 bases from V and 3 bases from J; junction bases left unmatched: 13. CDR3 length equals 16 residues. The germline CDR1 and CDR2 sequences are MDHEN and SYDVKM. The DNA for the CDR3 is TGTGCCACCAAGACTTATGACAGGGGTGACACCGGGGAGCTGTTTTTT. Its protein is CATKTYDRGDTGELFF.

V gene TRBV2 combines with J gene TRBJ1-3, with D perhaps matching TRBD1 (5 bases). The CDR3 consists of 16 residues. V shed 11 bases and J shed 0 bases, with 20 bases lying between them. Per germline, CDR1 SNHLY and CDR2 FYNNEI. The CDR3 bases are TGTGCCTCCCAGTCGCTGGGGCCCTACTCTGGAAACACCATATATTTT. Translating gives CASQSLGPYSGNTIYF.

The V call is TRBV28, the J call TRBJ1-5; 7 bases fit TRBD1. The CDR3 length is 16 residues. V dropped 3 bases and J dropped 2; count of bases not matched to a gene: 7. The germline gives CDR1 MDHEN, CDR2 SYDVKM. The CDR3, as DNA: TGTGCCAGCAGTTTGTCCTACAGGGGCCGCAATCAGCCCCAGCATTTT. Its translation: CASSLSYRGRNQPQHF.

The rearrangement links TRBV2 to TRBJ2-7; D is unclear. CDR3 size: 15 residues. The germline V gene has CDR1 SNHLY and CDR2 FYNNEI. The V end lost 4 bases, the J end lost 0 bases, and 13 bases lay between the germline ends. The CDR3 nucleotides read TGTGCCAGCAGTGTTAGGCTCTACCCCTCCTACGAGCAGTACTTC. It specifies CASSVRLYPSYEQYF.

The chain carries TRBV7-3 and TRBJ2-7, with D unresolved. This CDR3 has 15 residues. Germline CDR1 reads SGHTA; CDR2 reads FQGTGA. The V and J ends lost 5 bases and 1 base respectively, with 15 bases between them. The CDR3 protein is CASSPGGVLSYEQYF. The CDR3 DNA follows: TGTGCCAGCAGCCCCGGCGGTGTTTTGTCCTACGAGCAGTACTTC.

The chain has TRBV5-1 and TRBJ2-1; 9 bases map to TRBD2. CDR3 length: 15 amino acids. Germline lookup yields CDR1 SGHRS and CDR2 YFSETQ. V was clipped by 2 bases and J by 9 bases; unmatched bases: 9. In DNA, the CDR3 is TGCGCCAGCAGCTTATCGACTAGCGGCGCCAGTGAGCAGTTCTTC. Translating gives CASSLSTSGASEQFF.

About this clone: The same CDR3 also results from other DNA sequences found in this sample. This chain joins TRBV19 and TRBJ2-6, with no clear D. Germline V gene lookup returns CDR1 LNHDA and CDR2 SQIVND (reference sequence). The CDR3 contains 13 residues. V shed 2 bases and J shed 1 base, with 0 bases lying between them. CDR3 in amino acids: CASSISGANVLTF. The CDR3 DNA reads TGTGCCAGTAGTATATCTGGGGCCAACGTCCTGACTTTC. Variable domain in full (rest from reference TRBV19 and TRBJ2-6): DGGITQSPKYLFRKEGQNVTLSCEQNLNHDAMYWYRQDPGQGLRLIYYSQIVNDFQKGDIAEGYSVSREKKESFPLTVTSAQKNPTAFYLCASSISGANVLTFGAGSRLTVL.

The chain joins TRBV9 to TRBJ2-2; 8 nucleotides line up with TRBD1. The trim removed 4 bases at V and 0 bases at J, leaving 11 bases unmatched. The germline V gene encodes CDR1 SGDLS and CDR2 YYNGEE. The CDR3 is 18 residues long. The CDR3 sequence is CASSLRPGTGANTGELFF. CDR3 DNA: TGTGCCAGCAGCCTACGTCCCGGGACAGGAGCGAACACCGGGGAGCTGTTTTTT.

This chain links TRBV29-1 with TRBJ2-3, with D maybe TRBD1 (5 bases). Germline V gene sequence: CDR1 SQVTM, CDR2 ANQGSEA. This CDR3 has 16 residues. V shed 3 bases and J shed 2 bases, with 18 bases lying between them. Written as DNA, the CDR3 is TGCAGCGTTGAGTCCACGACAGAGCGCTACACAGATACGCAGTATTTT. Protein sequence: CSVESTTERYTDTQYF.

The V gene is TRBV6-5, the J gene TRBJ1-5; no clear D gene. Germline CDR1 and CDR2: MNHEY and SVGAGI. Trimming removed 2 bases at V and 6 bases at J, with 8 bases between. This CDR3 has 13 amino acids. CDR3 in DNA: TGTGCCAGCAGTTACGAGTTGAGTCAGCCCCAGCATTTT. Its translation is CASSYELSQPQHF.

The chain links TRBV6-8 to TRBJ2-3; 14 nucleotides agree with TRBD2. The germline CDR1 and CDR2 sequences are MNHGY and SAAAGT. J was trimmed by 5 bases and V by 6 bases; bases with no gene match: 19. The CDR3 contains 20 residues. CDR3: CASRARASGLAGVKKDTQYF. CDR3 nucleotide sequence: TGTGCCAGCAGGGCGAGGGCATCGGGACTAGCGGGAGTGAAAAAAGATACGCAGTATTTT.